These 20 T cell receptor beta chains were all obtained from the same sample, sequenced in a study of cytomegalovirus exposure and HLA in healthy donors. Both 60 Vbeta primers and 13 Jbeta primers went into the PCR. TCRdb's table, derived via immunoSEQ multiplex PCR, lists solely in-frame clones and lacks some. Of some 170,000 clones in the sample, around 81% are singletons; the top ten hold about 2%. The sequenced material came from PBMCs. These receptor sequences come from a woman under 40 in good health and CMV-seronegative.

The V call is TRBV27, the J call TRBJ2-7; 9 bases fit TRBD2. V shed 2 bases, J shed 0 bases, and the junction held 2 bases outside the gene matches. CDR1 MNHEY and CDR2 SMNVEV come from the germline V gene (reference sequence). The CDR3 contains 15 residues. CDR3 nucleotide sequence: TGTGCCAGCAGTTTAAGCGGGGGGTTCTCCTACGAGCAGTACTTC. Protein product: CASSLSGGFSYEQYF.

This clone occurred a few times. V gene TRBV5-4 combines with J gene TRBJ2-5, with unresolved D. The germline gives CDR1 SGHNT, CDR2 YYREEE (reference sequence). This CDR3 region has 14 residues. With 3 bases removed from V and 4 bases from J, the gap between germline ends came to 13 bases. The CDR3 spells CASSSVSGRETQYF. The CDR3 coding sequence is TGTGCCAGCAGCTCGGTCTCGGGTAGAGAGACCCAGTACTTC.

V usage is TRBV13 and J usage is TRBJ2-1; a weak D match, TRBD2 (5 bases). V lost 6 bases and J lost 6, with 9 bases in between. The germline V gene has CDR1 PRHDT and CDR2 FYEKMQ (reference sequence). The CDR3 loop spans 12 amino acids. The chain's CDR3 is CASRRGGNEQFF. For the CDR3, the DNA is TGTGCCAGCAGGCGCGGAGGCAATGAGCAGTTCTTC.

This clone showed up just once. This sequence joins TRBV4-3 and TRBJ1-1; D gene ambiguous. Germline V gene sequence: CDR1 LGHNA, CDR2 YSLEER. The CDR3 sequence is 16 residues long. V lost 4 bases, J lost 0 bases, and 15 bases lay in between. DNA of the CDR3: TGCGCCAGCAGCCCCAACCCTACGGGGATGAACACTGAAGCTTTCTTT. Its translation is CASSPNPTGMNTEAFF.

The chain carries TRBV11-3 and TRBJ2-3; TRBD2 is a possible D gene (6 bases). Germline V lookup: CDR1 SGHNT, CDR2 YENEEA. This CDR3 has 15 amino acids. Trimming left V 1 base short and J 0 bases short, with 8 bases between. Here the CDR3 DNA reads TGTGCCAGCAGCTTAGGGCGGGGTAGCACAGATACGCAGTATTTT. This translates into CASSLGRGSTDTQYF.

This rearrangement joins TRBV28 to TRBJ2-3, with D possibly TRBD2 on 5 matching bases. The CDR3 length is 15 residues. The V end was cut by 2 bases, the J end by 0 bases, with 9 bases between. CDR1 is MDHEN and CDR2 is SYDVKM in the germline V gene. In DNA form, the CDR3 reads TGTGCCAGCAGTTTAGCCCGGGAAAGCACAGATACGCAGTATTTT. Its translation: CASSLARESTDTQYF.

This clone showed up just once. The chain's CDR3 is CASSFQGQGGIEQYF. Here the CDR3 DNA reads TGCGCCAGCAGCTTCCAGGGACAGGGAGGGATCGAGCAGTACTTC. The rearrangement uses TRBV5-1 and TRBJ2-7; TRBD1 matches 9 bases. Unmatched junction bases numbered 9, after V lost 2 bases and J lost 6 bases. The CDR3 loop spans 15 amino acids. Germline loops: CDR1 SGHRS, CDR2 YFSETQ.

The V call is TRBV25-1, the J call TRBJ1-1; TRBD1 might be the D (6 bases). This CDR3 contains 16 residues. Germline V gene data show CDR1 as MGHDK and CDR2 as SYGVNS. Trimming pared 4 bases from V and 1 base from J, leaving 16 bases between. CDR3: CASSADRNRANTEAFF. The CDR3, as DNA: TGTGCCAGCAGTGCAGATCGAAACAGGGCGAACACTGAAGCTTTCTTT.

The chain links TRBV5-6 to TRBJ1-2; 9 bases agree with TRBD1. With 0 bases clipped from V and 8 bases from J, the junction kept 8 bases outside the gene matches. This CDR3 is 15 amino acids long. Germline V CDR1 and CDR2: SGHDT, YYEEEE. This CDR3 is CASSLGTGVPRGYTF. DNA of the CDR3: TGTGCCAGCAGCTTGGGGACAGGGGTACCACGGGGCTACACCTTC.

The CDR3 DNA is TGTGCCAGCAGCTTAGGTTCGTTAGCGTCAGGCCGCACAGATACGCAGTATTTT. Its translation is CASSLGSLASGRTDTQYF. This rearrangement joins TRBV11-1 to TRBJ2-3; the D gene is possibly TRBD2 (5 bases). This CDR3 contains 18 residues. Germline V gene data show CDR1 as SGHAT and CDR2 as FQDESV (reference sequence). V lost 1 base, J lost 1 base, and 18 bases lay in between.

The chain carries TRBV27 and TRBJ1-1, with TRBD1 matching 9 bases. CDR1 is MNHEY, CDR2 SMNVEV, per germline (reference sequence). V lost 4 bases to trimming and J lost 6 bases; unmatched junction nucleotides: 6. The CDR3 is 14 amino acids. The CDR3 DNA is TGTGCCAGCAGTTCAACAGGGGGCATGCCTGAAGCTTTCTTT. Amino acid sequence: CASSSTGGMPEAFF.

The chain joins TRBV4-3 to TRBJ1-6; a weak D match, TRBD1 (6 bases). The germline V and J ends were trimmed by 0 bases and 4 bases, with 16 bases remaining between them. The CDR3 runs 18 residues. In germline, CDR1 is LGHNA, CDR2 YSLEER. The CDR3 sequence is CASSQDMGAVDYNSPLHF. The CDR3, as DNA: TGCGCCAGCAGCCAAGATATGGGGGCAGTTGATTATAATTCACCCCTCCACTTT.

The chain joins TRBV9 to TRBJ1-2, with TRBD1 matching over 10 bases. The CDR3 spans 16 residues. In germline, CDR1 is SGDLS, CDR2 YYNGEE. J gave up 4 bases and V 5 bases, and 11 bases lay outside the gene matches. In nucleotides, the CDR3 is TGTGCCAGCAGTGCTTCCCGGACAGGGGGTTCCTATGGCTACACCTTC. Amino acids: CASSASRTGGSYGYTF.

V gene TRBV6-5 combines with J gene TRBJ2-5; possible D gene TRBD1, 6 bases. The DNA end is a closer match to TRBJ2-7, so the J assignment may be wrong. Germline V CDR1 and CDR2: MNHEY, SVGAGI. CDR3 size: 16 residues. CDR3 coding DNA: TGTGCCAGCAGTTACTCAACAGGGAAACCCTACCACGAGCAGTACTTC. Its protein product is CASSYSTGKPYHEQYF.

This sequence joins TRBV10-3 and TRBJ2-5, with D possibly TRBD1 on 6 matching bases. CDR3 length equals 15 residues. Germline-derived CDR1 and CDR2 are ENHRY and SYGVKD. The V and J ends lost 0 bases and 5 bases respectively, with 13 bases between them. The CDR3 region is CAISESRGGGETQYF. As DNA, the CDR3 is TGTGCCATCAGTGAGTCTCGAGGGGGTGGGGAGACCCAGTACTTC.

The CDR3 DNA is TGCGCCAGCAGCTTGGCCACGGGGACCTACGAGCAGTACTTC. Its protein is CASSLATGTYEQYF. This chain uses TRBV5-1 with TRBJ2-7, with D possibly matching TRBD2 (5 bases). Germline-derived CDR1 and CDR2 are SGHRS and YFSETQ. Trimming shortened V by 0 bases and J by 2 bases, and 9 bases separated the two germline ends. CDR3 length equals 14 residues.

The chain combines TRBV5-1 with TRBJ2-3; 8 bases fit TRBD1. V shed 5 bases and J 0 bases; nucleotides not matched to a gene: 5. Germline CDR1 SGHRS, CDR2 YFSETQ. The length of the CDR3 is 15 residues. The CDR3: CASRRQGPSTDTQYF. The CDR3 nucleotides read TGCGCCAGCAGGCGACAGGGGCCTAGCACAGATACGCAGTATTTT.

The genes are TRBV19 and TRBJ2-7; the match to TRBD2 covers 8 bases. CDR1 and CDR2 (germline): LNHDA, SQIVND (reference sequence). The CDR3 runs 14 residues. The junction had 4 bases not matched to a gene; V was cut back by 4 bases and J by 2 bases. This CDR3 is CASSTRAGAYEQYF. CDR3 nucleotide sequence: TGTGCCAGTAGTACACGAGCGGGAGCCTACGAGCAGTACTTC.

V gene TRBV7-2 combines with J gene TRBJ2-5, with 9 bases matching TRBD1. After removal of 5 bases from V and 1 base from J, the junction contained 5 bases not matched to a gene. Germline V gene lookup returns CDR1 SGHTA and CDR2 FQGNSA. CDR3 length: 15 amino acids. CDR3 loop: CASSAQTGGQETQYF. The CDR3 nucleotides read TGTGCCAGCAGCGCTCAGACAGGGGGCCAAGAGACCCAGTACTTC. Together with reference TRBV7-2 and TRBJ2-5, the CDR3 gives the full variable domain: GAGVSQSPSNKVTEKGKDVELRCDPISGHTALYWYRQSLGQGLEFLIYFQGNSAPDKSGLPSDRFSAERTGGSVSTLTIQRTQQEDSAVYLCASSAQTGGQETQYFGPGTRLLVL.

V and J are TRBV7-2 and TRBJ2-1; 7 bases map to TRBD1. The CDR3 length is 15 residues. Per germline, CDR1 SGHTA and CDR2 FQGNSA. The J segment lost 3 bases and the V segment lost 5 bases, leaving 7 bases of the junction unmatched. CDR3 sequence reads: CASSARDRYYNEQFF. CDR3 DNA: TGTGCCAGCAGCGCAAGGGACAGATACTACAATGAGCAGTTCTTC.